This T cell receptor beta chain is drawn from a study of vaccination and CD4 T cells after COVID-19. About this clonotype itself: Its matching antigen is unknown.

Indicated treatment: approximately 9-day PBMC culture with coronavirus spike peptide pools or control peptides (ViraFEST assay). After expanding antigen-specific T cells with peptide pools, ViraFEST sequenced their TCRs. CDR1 and CDR2 (germline): LNHNV, YYDKDF (reference sequence). This CDR3 comprises 15 residues. V lost 1 base to trimming and J lost 1 base, with 5 bases between them. With the Oncomine TCR Beta short-read assay, DNA from cultured CD4+ T cells was sequenced. TCRdb reprocessed the PCR reads with MiXCR, giving one entry per CDR3 protein. The top ten hold over 9% of the sample, which has about 14,000 distinct CDR3 sequences, about 48% seen once.

Sequenced material: CD4+ T cells from blood, cultured in vitro, taken before SARS-CoV-2 vaccination. The sequence was collected from a human donor who had recovered from COVID-19. This chain joins TRBV15 and TRBJ2-6, with a weak D call TRBD2 (5 bases). The CDR3 DNA follows: TGTGCCACCAGCAGAGGCGGGTCTGGGGCCAACGTCCTGACTTTC. It encodes CATSRGGSGANVLTF.